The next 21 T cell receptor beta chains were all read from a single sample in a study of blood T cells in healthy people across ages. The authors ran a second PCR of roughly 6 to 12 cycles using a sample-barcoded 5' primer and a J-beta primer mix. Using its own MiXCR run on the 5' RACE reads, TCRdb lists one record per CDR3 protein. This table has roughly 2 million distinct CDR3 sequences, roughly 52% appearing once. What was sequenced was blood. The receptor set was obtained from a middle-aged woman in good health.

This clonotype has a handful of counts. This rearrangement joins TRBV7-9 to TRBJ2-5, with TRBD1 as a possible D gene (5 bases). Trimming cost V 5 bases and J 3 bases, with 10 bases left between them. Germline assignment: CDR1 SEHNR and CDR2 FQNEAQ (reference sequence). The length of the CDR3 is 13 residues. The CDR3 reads CASSDRQKETQYF. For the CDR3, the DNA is TGTGCCAGCAGCGACAGACAGAAAGAGACCCAGTACTTC.

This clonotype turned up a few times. The CDR3 loop reads CASSNRDREANEKLFF. CDR3 in DNA: TGTGCCAGCAGCAACAGAGACAGGGAGGCGAATGAAAAACTGTTTTTT. The chain links TRBV12-3 or TRBV12-4 to TRBJ1-4; 7 bases agree with TRBD1. This CDR3 spans 16 amino acids. Germline trimming cut 6 bases from V and 5 bases from J; bases unmatched to any gene: 12.

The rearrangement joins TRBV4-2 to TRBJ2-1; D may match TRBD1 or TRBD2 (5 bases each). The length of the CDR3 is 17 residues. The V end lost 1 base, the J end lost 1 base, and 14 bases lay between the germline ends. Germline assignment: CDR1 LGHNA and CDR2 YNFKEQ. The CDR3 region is CASSQGVPGSSYNEQFF. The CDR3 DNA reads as TGTGCCAGCAGCCAAGGAGTACCAGGGAGTTCCTACAATGAGCAGTTCTTC.

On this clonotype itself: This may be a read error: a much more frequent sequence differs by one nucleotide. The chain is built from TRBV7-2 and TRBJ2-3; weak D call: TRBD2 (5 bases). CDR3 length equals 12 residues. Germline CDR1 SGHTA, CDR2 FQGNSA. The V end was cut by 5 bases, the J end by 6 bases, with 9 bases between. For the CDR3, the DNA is TGTGCCAGCAGCCCTAGCTTTGATACGCAGTATTTT. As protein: CASSPSFDTQYF.

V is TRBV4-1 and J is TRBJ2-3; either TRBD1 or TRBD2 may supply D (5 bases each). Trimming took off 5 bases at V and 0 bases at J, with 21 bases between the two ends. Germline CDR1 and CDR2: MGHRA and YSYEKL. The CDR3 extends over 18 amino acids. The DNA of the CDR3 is TGCGCCAGCAGCACTCAACCCGGGGCAGCCACTAGCACAGATACGCAGTATTTT. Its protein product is CASSTQPGAATSTDTQYF.

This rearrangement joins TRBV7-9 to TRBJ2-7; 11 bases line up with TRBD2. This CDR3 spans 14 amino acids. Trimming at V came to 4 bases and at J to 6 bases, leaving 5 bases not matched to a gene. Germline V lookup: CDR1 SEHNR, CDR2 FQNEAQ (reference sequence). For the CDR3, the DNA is TGTGCCAGCAGCTATACAGGGACTAGCGGCGAGCAGTACTTC. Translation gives CASSYTGTSGEQYF.

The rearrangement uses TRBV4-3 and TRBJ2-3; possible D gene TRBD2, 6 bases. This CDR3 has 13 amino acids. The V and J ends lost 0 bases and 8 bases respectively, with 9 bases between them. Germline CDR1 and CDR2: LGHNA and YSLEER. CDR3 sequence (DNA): TGCGCCAGCAGCCAAGATCGCGGGACTACGCAGTATTTT. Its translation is CASSQDRGTTQYF.

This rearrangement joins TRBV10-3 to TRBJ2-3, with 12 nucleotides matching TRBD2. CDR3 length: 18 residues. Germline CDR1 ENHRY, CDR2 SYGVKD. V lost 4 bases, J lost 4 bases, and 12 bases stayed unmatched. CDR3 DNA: TGTGCCATCAGTGGACTAGCGGGGGAAGGAAGTTATGCAGATACGCAGTATTTT. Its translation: CAISGLAGEGSYADTQYF.

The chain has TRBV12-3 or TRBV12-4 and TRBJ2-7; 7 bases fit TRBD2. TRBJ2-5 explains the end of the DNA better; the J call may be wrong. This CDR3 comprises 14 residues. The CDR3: CASSASWEGETQYF. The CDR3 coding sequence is TGTGCCAGCAGTGCGTCTTGGGAGGGAGAGACCCAGTACTTC.

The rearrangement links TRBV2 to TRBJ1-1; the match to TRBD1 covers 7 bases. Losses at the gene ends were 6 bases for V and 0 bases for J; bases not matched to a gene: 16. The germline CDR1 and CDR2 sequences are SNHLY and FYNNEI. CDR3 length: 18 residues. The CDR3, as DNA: TGTGCCAGCAGCGACTCTGGGACAGAGATTGTACTGAACACTGAAGCTTTCTTT. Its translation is CASSDSGTEIVLNTEAFF.

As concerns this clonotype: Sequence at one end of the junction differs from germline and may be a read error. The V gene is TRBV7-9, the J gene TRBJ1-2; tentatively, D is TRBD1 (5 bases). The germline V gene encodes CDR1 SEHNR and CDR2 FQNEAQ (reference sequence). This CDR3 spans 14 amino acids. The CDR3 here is CASSSGGSDYGYTF. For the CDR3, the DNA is TGTGCCAGCTCAAGCGGGGGGAGCGACTATGGCTACACCTTT.

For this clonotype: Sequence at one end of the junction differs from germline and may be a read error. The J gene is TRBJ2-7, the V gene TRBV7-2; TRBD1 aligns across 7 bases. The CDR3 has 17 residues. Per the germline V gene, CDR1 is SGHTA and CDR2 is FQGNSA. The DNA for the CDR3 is TGTGCCAGCAGCTTAGTGGAACAGGGGTTGGTTATCTACGGGCAGTACTTC. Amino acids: CASSLVEQGLVIYGQYF.

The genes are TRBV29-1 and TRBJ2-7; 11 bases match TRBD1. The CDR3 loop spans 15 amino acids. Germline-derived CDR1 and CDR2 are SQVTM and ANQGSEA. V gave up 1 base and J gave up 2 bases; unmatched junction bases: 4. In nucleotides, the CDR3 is TGCAGCGTTGAAGCCCCGGGACAGGGGGCCTACGAGCAGTACTTC. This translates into CSVEAPGQGAYEQYF.

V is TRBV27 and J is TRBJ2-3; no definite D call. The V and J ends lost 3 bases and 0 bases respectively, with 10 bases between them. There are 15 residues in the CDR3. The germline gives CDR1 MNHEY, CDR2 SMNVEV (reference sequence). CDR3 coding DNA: TGTGCCAGCAGTTTTTCCGACATTAGCACAGATACGCAGTATTTT. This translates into CASSFSDISTDTQYF.

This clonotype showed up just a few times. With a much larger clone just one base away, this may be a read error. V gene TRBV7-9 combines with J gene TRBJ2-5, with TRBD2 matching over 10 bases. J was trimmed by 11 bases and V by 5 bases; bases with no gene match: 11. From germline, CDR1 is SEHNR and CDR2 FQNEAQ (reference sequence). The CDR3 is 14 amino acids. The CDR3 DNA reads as TGTGCCAGCAGCCCTATAGCGGGGGGCGATGAGCAGTACTTC. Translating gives CASSPIAGGDEQYF.

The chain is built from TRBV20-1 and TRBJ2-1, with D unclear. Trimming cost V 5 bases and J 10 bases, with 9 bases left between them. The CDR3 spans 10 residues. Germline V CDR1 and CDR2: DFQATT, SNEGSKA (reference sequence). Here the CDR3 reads CSAPTLEQFF. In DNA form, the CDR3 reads TGCAGTGCTCCCACACTCGAGCAGTTCTTC.

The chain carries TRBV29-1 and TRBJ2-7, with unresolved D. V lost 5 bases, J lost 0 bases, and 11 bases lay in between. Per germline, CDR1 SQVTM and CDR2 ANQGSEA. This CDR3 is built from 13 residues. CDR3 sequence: CSVWIVGSYEQYF. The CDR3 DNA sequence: TGCAGCGTTTGGATTGTGGGCTCCTACGAGCAGTACTTC.

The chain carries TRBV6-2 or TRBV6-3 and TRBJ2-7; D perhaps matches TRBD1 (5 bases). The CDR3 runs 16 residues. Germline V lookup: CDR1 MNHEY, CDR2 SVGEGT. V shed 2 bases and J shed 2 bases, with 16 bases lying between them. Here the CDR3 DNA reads TGTGCCAGCAGTTACGGATGGCAACAGGATCCCTACGAGCAGTACTTC. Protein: CASSYGWQQDPYEQYF.

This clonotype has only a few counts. CDR3: CASSPDPGQRRYEQYF. CDR3 DNA sequence: TGTGCCAGCAGCCCTGACCCGGGACAGAGGAGGTACGAGCAGTACTTC. This rearrangement joins TRBV6-2 or TRBV6-3 to TRBJ2-7; 7 bases are shared with TRBD1. Germline CDR1 reads MNHEY; CDR2 reads SVGEGT. The CDR3 spans 16 residues. Trimming at V came to 6 bases and at J to 4 bases, leaving 15 bases not matched to a gene.

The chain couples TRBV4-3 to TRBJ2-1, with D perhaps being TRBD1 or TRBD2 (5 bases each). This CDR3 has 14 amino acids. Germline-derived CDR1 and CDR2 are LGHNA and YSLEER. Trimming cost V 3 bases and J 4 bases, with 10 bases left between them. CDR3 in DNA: TGCGCCAGCAGCCAGGGGGAGCTTTACAATGAGCAGTTCTTC. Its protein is CASSQGELYNEQFF.

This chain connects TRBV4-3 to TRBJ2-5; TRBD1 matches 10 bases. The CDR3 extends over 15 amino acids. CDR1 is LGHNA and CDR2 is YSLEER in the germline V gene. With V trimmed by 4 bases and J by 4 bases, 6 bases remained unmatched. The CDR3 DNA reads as TGCGCCAGCAGCCCGTCGACAGGGGGCATAGAGACCCAGTACTTC. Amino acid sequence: CASSPSTGGIETQYF.